The rows below give T cell receptor beta chains drawn from one sample of a study of Graves' ophthalmopathy and Graves' hyperthyroidism. TCRdb re-derived calls from the multiplex PCR reads in MiXCR, one entry per CDR3 protein. The data hold some 360,000 distinct CDR3 sequences, with about a sixth observed a single time. Sample: peripheral blood. The receptors here all came from an adult woman with stable Graves' hyperthyroidism. Both conserved end residues are part of each CDR3. Each record gives: CDR3 protein, CDR3 DNA, clone size, D gene, V gene, J gene. The D gene is left open where the match is weak. For some rows the clone size is stated as once, few or many, or as a class when expanded; others skip it.

CASREGVGINYGYTF	TGTGCCAGCAGAGAAGGGGTAGGAATTAACTATGGCTACACCTTC	many	NA	TRBV2	TRBJ1-2
CASSLSQGVTEQYF	TGTGCCAGCAGTTTATCCCAAGGGGTCACCGAGCAGTACTTC	many	NA	TRBV12-3/TRBV12-4	TRBJ2-7
CASSPGSGNTIYF	TGTGCCAGCAGCCCAGGGTCTGGAAACACCATATATTTT	many	NA	TRBV7-9	TRBJ1-3
CASSLSAGGSYEQYF	TGTGCCAGCAGCTTGTCGGCGGGAGGGTCCTACGAGCAGTACTTC	many	TRBD2	TRBV7-3	TRBJ2-7
CAISDPDTEAFF	TGTGCCATCAGTGACCCGGACACTGAAGCTTTCTTT	NA	NA	TRBV10-3	TRBJ1-1
CASSGNEWTFQGEQYF	TGTGCCAGCAGTGGAAACGAATGGACTTTTCAAGGCGAGCAGTACTTC	NA	NA	TRBV27	TRBJ2-7
CASSLNAGGIHEQYF	TGTGCCAGCAGTTTAAATGCAGGGGGCATTCACGAGCAGTACTTC	many	TRBD1	TRBV12-3/TRBV12-4	TRBJ2-7
CASSPTSGRDSDTQYF	TGTGCCAGCAGCCCGACTAGCGGGAGGGATTCAGATACGCAGTATTTT	few	TRBD2	TRBV12-3/TRBV12-4	TRBJ2-3
CAWSVTGDTEAFF	TGTGCCTGGAGTGTAACAGGGGACACTGAAGCTTTCTTT	many	TRBD1	TRBV30	TRBJ1-1
CASSAPRVGGEAFF	TGTGCCAGTAGCGCACCTAGGGTAGGAGGTGAAGCTTTCTTT	many	NA	TRBV19	TRBJ1-1
CASSLTGLAKNIQYF	TGTGCCAGCAGCTTGACAGGACTAGCCAAAAACATTCAGTACTTC	few	NA	TRBV5-6	TRBJ2-4
CASSPGGVDTQYF	TGTGCCAGCAGTCCCGGAGGGGTAGATACGCAGTATTTT	many	NA	TRBV6-2/TRBV6-3	TRBJ2-3
CASSPGTSGEQYF	TGTGCCAGCTCACCTGGGACTAGTGGAGAGCAGTACTTC	NA	TRBD2	TRBV18	TRBJ2-7
CATSDPGQQSGYTF	TGTGCCACCAGTGACCCGGGCCAACAGTCCGGCTACACCTTC	NA	NA	TRBV24-1	TRBJ1-2
CASSWTSGRRETQYF	TGTGCCAGCAGTTGGACTAGCGGGAGGAGGGAGACCCAGTACTTC	NA	TRBD2	TRBV6-2/TRBV6-3	TRBJ2-5
CSAPTLLAGGEQYF	TGCAGTGCTCCAACATTGCTAGCGGGAGGCGAGCAGTACTTC	many	TRBD2	TRBV20-1	TRBJ2-7
CASSSGQGATSKNIKYF	TGTGCCAGCAGCTCGGGACAGGGGGCTACCTCTAAAAACATTAAGTACTTC	NA	TRBD1	TRBV7-9	TRBJ2-4
CASSSTRDSMNTEAFF	TGTGCCAGCAGCAGCACCCGGGACAGCATGAACACTGAAGCTTTCTTT	many	TRBD1	TRBV7-9	TRBJ1-1
CASSLPDQPQHF	TGTGCCAGCAGCTTGCCAGATCAGCCCCAGCATTTT	many	NA	TRBV5-6	TRBJ1-5
CASSFGGGTMNTEAFF	TGTGCCAGCAGCTTTGGGGGGGGAACGATGAACACTGAAGCTTTCTTT	few	NA	TRBV7-3	TRBJ1-1
CASSPAAGSTYEQYF	TGTGCCAGCAGTCCAGCAGCGGGCTCGACCTACGAGCAGTACTTC	many	NA	TRBV2	TRBJ2-7
CASSSVDSNQPQHF	TGTGCCAGCAGTTCCGTGGATAGCAATCAGCCCCAGCATTTT	NA	NA	TRBV6-5	TRBJ1-5
CASSPQSLAGLLYEQYF	TGCGCCAGCAGCCCCCAATCTCTAGCGGGACTCCTCTACGAGCAGTACTTC	NA	TRBD2	TRBV4-1	TRBJ2-7
CASSEGDSYEQYF	TGTGCCAGCAGCGAGGGGGACAGCTACGAGCAGTACTTC	many	TRBD1	TRBV9	TRBJ2-7
CASSPDPRETQYF	TGCGCCAGCAGCCCCGACCCCCGGGAGACCCAGTACTTC	many	NA	TRBV5-1	TRBJ2-5
CATSRDLSRDRQNTGELVF	TGTGCCACCAGCAGAGATTTGAGTCGTGACCGGCAGAACACCGGGGAGCTGGTTTTT	NA	NA	TRBV15	TRBJ2-2
CSARDRRVHTDAFF	TGCAGTGCTAGAGATCGTCGGGTGCACACTGATGCTTTCTTT	NA	NA	TRBV20-1	TRBJ1-1
CSVAGKTVFEQYF	TGCAGCGTTGCCGGGAAGACAGTCTTCGAGCAGTACTTC	many	NA	TRBV29-1	TRBJ2-7
CASSSPGTWNTEAFF	TGTGCCAGCAGTTCCCCAGGGACCTGGAACACTGAAGCTTTCTTT	NA	NA	TRBV6-2/TRBV6-3	TRBJ1-1
CASSMPGRVPTYEQYF	TGTGCCAGTAGTATGCCCGGCCGGGTCCCCACCTACGAGCAGTACTTC	many	NA	TRBV19	TRBJ2-7
CASSPRLGLAGKGTYEQYF	TGTGCCAGCTCACCACGATTAGGACTAGCGGGAAAGGGGACCTACGAGCAGTACTTC	few	TRBD2	TRBV18	TRBJ2-7
CASSPWDRVDYGYTF	TGTGCCAGCAGCCCATGGGACAGGGTGGACTATGGCTACACCTTC	many	TRBD1	TRBV7-9	TRBJ1-2
CASSSYEREGSYEQYF	TGTGCCAGCAGTTCCTACGAGCGGGAGGGGAGTTACGAGCAGTACTTC	few	TRBD2	TRBV28	TRBJ2-7
CASSSTTGRDTGELFF	TGTGCCAGCAGCTCAACGACAGGGAGGGACACCGGGGAGCTGTTTTTT	many	NA	TRBV13	TRBJ2-2
CASSWTVNTEAFF	TGTGCCAGCAGTTGGACTGTGAACACTGAAGCTTTCTTT	many	NA	TRBV2	TRBJ1-1
CATQFSQGVETQYF	TGTGCCACCCAGTTTTCCCAGGGGGTAGAGACCCAGTACTTC	many	TRBD1	TRBV28	TRBJ2-5
CASSLSTSPGELFF	TGTGCCAGCAGTCTCTCGACTAGCCCCGGGGAGCTGTTTTTT	many	TRBD2	TRBV27	TRBJ2-2
CASSLEWGRRVTQYF	TGTGCCAGCAGTTTAGAGTGGGGGCGAAGAGTAACGCAGTATTTT	many	NA	TRBV27	TRBJ2-3
CASGLWGVGYEQYF	TGTGCTAGTGGTTTGTGGGGGGTCGGCTACGAGCAGTACTTC	many	NA	TRBV12-5	TRBJ2-7
CASSLGGRTRQYEQYF	TGTGCCAGCAGCTTAGGGGGCCGGACCCGACAGTACGAGCAGTACTTC	many	NA	TRBV7-8	TRBJ2-7
CASSHGNTEAFF	TGTGCCAGCAGCCACGGGAACACTGAAGCTTTCTTT	many	NA	TRBV6-1	TRBJ1-1
CASSFDFEGARFGYTF	TGTGCCAGCAGTTTCGACTTTGAGGGGGCTCGATTCGGCTACACCTTC	many	TRBD1	TRBV28	TRBJ1-2
CASSQDPMNTEAFF	TGTGCCAGCAGCCAAGACCCCATGAACACTGAAGCTTTCTTT	many	NA	TRBV3-1	TRBJ1-1
CASSSPWSDEAFF	TGTGCCAGCAGCTCACCCTGGTCTGACGAAGCTTTCTTT	NA	NA	TRBV11-2	TRBJ1-1
CASSLARVDMGDQYF	TGTGCCAGCAGCCTCGCCAGGGTCGATATGGGCGATCAGTACTTC	few	NA	TRBV12-3/TRBV12-4	TRBJ2-7
CASSFGQTNTEAFF	TGTGCCAGCAGCTTTGGCCAGACGAACACTGAAGCTTTCTTT	many	NA	TRBV7-9	TRBJ1-1
CASRETGGRYEQYF	TGCGCCAGCCGGGAGACAGGAGGACGGTACGAGCAGTACTTC	many	NA	TRBV5-1	TRBJ2-7
CASNRGTPPEAFF	TGTGCCAGCAACAGGGGAACCCCCCCTGAAGCTTTCTTT	many	TRBD1	TRBV28	TRBJ1-1
CASSQSHRDSPLHF	TGTGCCAGCAGCCAAAGCCACAGAGATTCACCCCTCCACTTT	many	NA	TRBV3-1	TRBJ1-6
CSVQPGTEYGYTF	TGCAGCGTGCAACCCGGGACAGAGTATGGCTACACCTTC	many	TRBD1	TRBV29-1	TRBJ1-2
CASSASSGRWIGELFF	TGTGCCAGCAGTGCTTCTAGCGGGAGGTGGATCGGGGAGCTGTTTTTT	few	TRBD2	TRBV6-1	TRBJ2-2
CASSPPGLYEQYF	TGTGCCAGCTCACCCCCAGGGCTCTACGAGCAGTACTTC	many	NA	TRBV18	TRBJ2-7
CASSWGQGQQETQYF	TGTGCCAGCAGCTGGGGACAGGGACAGCAAGAGACCCAGTACTTC	many	TRBD1	TRBV5-5	TRBJ2-5
CASSQDGREQVLGQYF	TGTGCCAGCAGCCAAGATGGTCGAGAGCAGGTCCTGGGGCAGTACTTC	many	NA	TRBV14	TRBJ2-7
CASSQDGSRAGYTF	TGTGCCAGCAGCCAAGATGGGAGCAGGGCTGGCTACACCTTC	many	NA	TRBV3-1	TRBJ1-2
CASSRTGNNSPLHF	TGTGCCAGCAGCCGGACAGGGAATAATTCACCCCTCCACTTT	many	TRBD1	TRBV6-1	TRBJ1-6
CACVPVTEAFF	TGTGCCTGTGTTCCCGTCACTGAAGCTTTCTTT	many	NA	TRBV30	TRBJ1-1
CASSLGSIGAFF	TGTGCCAGCAGCTTAGGGTCAATCGGGGCTTTCTTT	many	NA	TRBV11-2	TRBJ1-1
CASSLETGGLRGWLFF	TGTGCCAGCAGCTTAGAGACAGGGGGGCTCCGGGGATGGCTGTTTTTT	NA	TRBD1	TRBV11-2	TRBJ2-2
CAWSVGRVRAFF	TGTGCCTGGAGTGTGGGCAGGGTGCGAGCTTTCTTT	many	NA	TRBV30	TRBJ1-1